What follows are 21 T cell receptor beta chains derived from one specimen sequenced in a study of CXCR3-negative and CXCR3-positive naive CD8 T cells. It was by 5' RACE with UMI labels that the TRB cDNA libraries were prepared. With the 5' RACE reads reprocessed, TCRdb shows one record per CDR3 protein and no DNA. Found here are some 99,000 distinct CDR3 sequences; the top ten clones hold roughly 0.99%. Study-wide results and limits: Naive cells that were CXCR3-positive had more hydrophobic TRB CDR3s (compared with CXCR3-negative naive cells).

Antigens for these TCRs are unknown. Sequenced: naive CXCR3+ CD8+ T cells from blood. Subset reported: CD45RO-CCR7+CD27+CD95- naive CD8+ T cells expressing CXCR3 (TNR3+). The receptors were sampled from a human donor in good health. Some clones in this sample may be carry-over from other donors' samples.

The chain couples TRBV21-1 to TRBJ1-1; TCRdb lists TRBD1, though no DNA is available to test this call. TRBV21-1 is termed a pseudogene. The CDR3 has 14 amino acids. The chain's CDR3 is CASSSREGNTEAFF.

The V gene is TRBV7-9, the J gene TRBJ2-7; TCRdb's assignment of TRBD1 cannot be checked, as there is no DNA. Germline CDR1 and CDR2: SEHNR and FQNEAQ (reference sequence). This CDR3 is built from 13 residues. CDR3: CASSFPGGYEQYF. Complete variable domain (other parts from reference TRBV7-9 and TRBJ2-7): DTGVSQNPRHKITKRGQNVTFRCDPISEHNRLYWYRQTLGQGPEFLTYFQNEAQLEKSRLLSDRFSAERPKGSFSTLEIQRTEQGDSAMYLCASSFPGGYEQYFGPGTRLTVT.

This rearrangement joins TRBV29-1 to TRBJ2-1; with no DNA, the TCRdb D assignment of TRBD1 cannot be verified. Germline CDR1 reads SQVTM; CDR2 reads ANQGSEA. The length of the CDR3 is 15 residues. CDR3 in amino acids: CSVVRPPGAYNEQFF.

The chain carries TRBV14 and TRBJ2-7; TCRdb's D call of TRBD2 is untestable without DNA. The germline V gene has CDR1 SGHDN and CDR2 FVKESK. The CDR3 contains 15 residues. CDR3 sequence: CASSQAASNVNEQYF.

This sequence joins TRBV27 and TRBJ2-7; there is no DNA to check the TCRdb D call of TRBD1. Germline assignment: CDR1 MNHEY and CDR2 SMNVEV (reference sequence). The CDR3 length is 12 residues. CDR3 sequence reads: CASSPGLGEQYF.

The CDR3 protein is CATSRDRTGAFGYTF. This chain joins TRBV15 and TRBJ1-2; TCRdb's D gene call, TRBD1, goes unchecked for lack of DNA. The length of the CDR3 is 15 residues. CDR1 and CDR2 from the germline V gene are LNHNV and YYDKDF (reference sequence).

The J gene is TRBJ2-2, the V gene TRBV7-8; without DNA, the TCRdb call of TRBD1 cannot be checked. This CDR3 has 13 amino acids. Per the germline V gene, CDR1 is SGHVS and CDR2 is FQNEAQ. CDR3: CASSLEGAGELFF.

The chain carries TRBV4-3 and TRBJ1-1. CDR3 length: 16 amino acids. The germline V gene encodes CDR1 LGHNA and CDR2 YSLEER. The CDR3 sequence is CASSQSRVAWNTEAFF.

This sequence joins TRBV9 and TRBJ2-1; TCRdb's assignment of TRBD2 cannot be checked, as there is no DNA. In germline, CDR1 is SGDLS, CDR2 YYNGEE. CDR3 length: 14 residues. The CDR3 protein is CASSESGRHNEQFF.

This chain uses TRBV7-7 with TRBJ2-5; TCRdb's D call of TRBD2 is untestable without DNA. Germline V gene data show CDR1 as SSHAT and CDR2 as FNYEAQ (reference sequence). CDR3 length: 17 amino acids. Here the CDR3 reads CASSERPDSGGAETQYF.

V usage is TRBV7-2 and J usage is TRBJ2-2; TCRdb gives TRBD2 as the D gene, but with no DNA this cannot be confirmed. This CDR3 is built from 15 residues. The germline gives CDR1 SGHTA, CDR2 FQGNSA. CDR3 region: CASSPTGDLAGELFF.

The CDR3 spells CATSILKEGPYEQYF. The V gene is TRBV15, the J gene TRBJ2-7; TCRdb reports TRBD2, a call that lacks DNA to check it against. Per the germline V gene, CDR1 is LNHNV and CDR2 is YYDKDF (reference sequence). There are 15 residues in the CDR3.

The rearrangement joins TRBV5-1 to TRBJ1-1. This CDR3 is built from 15 residues. Germline CDR1 and CDR2: SGHRS and YFSETQ. The CDR3 region is CASSPDGSLGTEAFF.

V usage is TRBV21-1 and J usage is TRBJ1-2; TCRdb lists TRBD1, though no DNA is available to test this call. TRBV21-1 counts as a pseudogene. The CDR3 is made up of 18 amino acids. This chain's CDR3 is CASSIITPRQDTNYGYTF.

CDR3 protein: CSARGRGQAYEQYF. The V and J genes are TRBV20-1 and TRBJ2-7; the D call of TRBD1 rests on TCRdb alone, since no DNA is present to check it. This CDR3 has 14 amino acids. Germline CDR1 DFQATT, CDR2 SNEGSKA (reference sequence).

The chain carries TRBV7-9 and TRBJ2-7; checking the TCRdb D call of TRBD1 is not possible without DNA. This CDR3 comprises 14 residues. Germline CDR1 is SEHNR and CDR2 is FQNEAQ (reference sequence). The CDR3 reads CASSSSTGEGEQYF.

The chain joins TRBV12-3 or TRBV12-4 to TRBJ1-6; no DNA is available, so the TRBD1 call from TCRdb remains unchecked. This CDR3 has 17 residues. The CDR3 sequence is CASRSDSQVSYNSPLHF.

This chain connects TRBV10-2 to TRBJ1-2; TCRdb lists TRBD1, though no DNA is available to test this call. Germline-derived CDR1 and CDR2 are WSHSY and SAAADI. CDR3 size: 12 residues. CDR3 region: CASSVPGLGYTF.

The chain links TRBV19 to TRBJ2-1; TCRdb returns TRBD1, unconfirmable since there is no DNA. Looked up from germline, CDR1 is LNHDA and CDR2 is SQIVND (reference sequence). This CDR3 comprises 14 residues. The CDR3 here is CASRDRASYNEQFF.

The chain recombines TRBV4-3 with TRBJ1-1. The CDR3 totals 15 residues. Germline values: CDR1 LGHNA, CDR2 YSLEER. The CDR3 reads CASSRPPRGGTEAFF.

The V call is TRBV20-1, the J call TRBJ2-5. Germline CDR1 and CDR2: DFQATT and SNEGSKA (reference sequence). There are 13 residues in the CDR3. The chain's CDR3 is CSATGGPRETQYF.